This T cell receptor (beta chain) was captured in a study of memory CD4+ T cells and cytomegalovirus serostatus. The CDR3 sequence is 14 residues long. Germline V gene lookup returns CDR1 SQVTM and CDR2 ANQGSEA. Trimming pared 3 bases from V and 9 bases from J, leaving 18 bases between. Single viable CD3+CD4+CD8-CD45RO+ cells were sorted as the memory CD4+ T cells. The method was immunoSEQ multiplex PCR; TCRdb's version includes in-frame clones alone and lacks a portion of them. The sample shows nearly 50,000 clones, approximately 78% of them seen only once. The receptor's source is an adult in good health and CMV-seronegative. Input material: memory CD4+ T cells from blood. This chain links TRBV29-1 with TRBJ1-5; possibly TRBD1 for D (6 bases). The CDR3 spells CSVDSQGVGGPQHF. CDR3 coding DNA: TGCAGCGTTGACAGCCAGGGTGTAGGGGGGCCCCAGCATTTT.